The rows below give T cell receptor beta chains drawn from one sample of a study of blood T cell repertoires in COVID-19. Method: immunoSEQ multiplex PCR; TCRdb's copy keeps in-frame clones and lacks some. Here the sample spans over 200,000 clones, 65% to 85% being singletons. The sequenced sample was peripheral blood. Every receptor here comes from a man older than 75 with acute or convalescent COVID-19. Both conserved end residues are part of each CDR3. The order of the fields is J gene, V gene, D gene, clone size, CDR3 DNA, CDR3 protein. The D gene is left open where the match is weak. A clone size is listed for some rows: how often the clone was seen (once, few, many), or a class if it is expanded.

>TRBJ2-7|TRBV5-1|TRBD1|.
TGCGCCAGCACCCCGGACAGGGGTCTTGGGGAGCAGTACTTC
CASTPDRGLGEQYF
>TRBJ2-1|TRBV3-1/TRBV3-2|TRBD2|.
TGTGCCAGCAGCCCGACTAGCGGGTCTTACAATGAGCAGTTCTTC
CASSPTSGSYNEQFF
>TRBJ2-7|TRBV28|.|.
TGTGCCAGCAGTTTATCTGCAGGGATACTCTACGAGCAGTACTTC
CASSLSAGILYEQYF
>TRBJ2-7|TRBV6-1|TRBD1|.
TGTGCCAGCAGTGAAAGGTGGACAGGGGATTCGGGGCAGTACTTC
CASSERWTGDSGQYF
>TRBJ2-7|TRBV18|.|.
TGTGCCAGCTCACCAAGACAGCGAGCCACCTACGAGCAGTACTTC
CASSPRQRATYEQYF
>TRBJ2-5|TRBV5-5|.|.
TGTGCCAGCAGCTTGGTTCGTCAGGGTGGAGAGACCCAGTACTTC
CASSLVRQGGETQYF
>TRBJ2-5|TRBV12-3/TRBV12-4|.|few
TGTGCCAGCAGTTTACCTCCCGAAGAGACCCAGTACTTC
CASSLPPEETQYF
>TRBJ1-6|TRBV3-1/TRBV3-2|.|.
TGTGCCAGCAGCCAAGGACAGCTCTATAATTCACCCCTCCACTTT
CASSQGQLYNSPLHF
>TRBJ2-2|TRBV5-1|TRBD1|few
TGCGCCAGCAGCTCCGGGACAGGGAGTCCCGCCGGGGAGCTGTTTTTT
CASSSGTGSPAGELFF
>TRBJ2-1|TRBV5-1|TRBD1|.
TGCGCCAGCAGCCGACTCGGACAGGGGGCGAGCTCCTACAATGAGCAGTTCTTC
CASSRLGQGASSYNEQFF
>TRBJ2-7|TRBV27|TRBD1|few
TGTGCCAGCAGTTCGCAACTAGGGGGCCCCTACGAGCAGTACTTC
CASSSQLGGPYEQYF
>TRBJ2-3|TRBV10-2|.|.
TGCGCCAGCAGTAAGCCGGGGGCAGATACGCAGTATTTT
CASSKPGADTQYF
>TRBJ1-5|TRBV5-8|.|.
TGTGCCAGCAGCCCTGGGTTAGAGCGAAATCAGCCCCAGCATTTT
CASSPGLERNQPQHF
>TRBJ2-3|TRBV5-1|.|.
TGCGCCAGCAGCTTCTCCGGGGTGGGCACAGATACGCAGTATTTT
CASSFSGVGTDTQYF
>TRBJ1-2|TRBV5-1|.|.
TGCGCCAGCAGCCTACCATTGGGGGGCTATGGCTACACCTTC
CASSLPLGGYGYTF
>TRBJ2-1|TRBV9|.|.
TGTGCCAGCAGCGTAGCGGGGGATGAGCAGTTCTTC
CASSVAGDEQFF
>TRBJ1-3|TRBV19|.|once
TGTGCCAGTACCCAAAACAGCTTCTCTGGAAACACCATATATTTT
CASTQNSFSGNTIYF
>TRBJ1-2|TRBV7-8|TRBD1|.
TGTGCCAGCAGCTTAGGTACAGGGGTTGGCTATGGCTACACCTTC
CASSLGTGVGYGYTF
>TRBJ2-5|TRBV5-5|.|.
TGTGCCAGCAGCTTGTTCCTACAGGAGACCCAGTACTTC
CASSLFLQETQYF
>TRBJ1-5|TRBV2|TRBD1|.
TGTGCCAGCAGTGAAGGGGGACAGGGGACGGGGCAGCCCCAGCATTTT
CASSEGGQGTGQPQHF
>TRBJ2-3|TRBV9|TRBD1|.
TGTGCCAGCAGCGTGGGGGACAGGGGGACAGATACGCAGTATTTT
CASSVGDRGTDTQYF
>TRBJ1-4|TRBV30|.|.
TGTGCCTGGAGTCCACGGGGGGAAAAACTGTTTTTT
CAWSPRGEKLFF
>TRBJ2-7|TRBV5-1|TRBD1|.
TGCGCCAGCAGCCCCTTGACAGGGGAGGCCTACGAGCAGTACTTC
CASSPLTGEAYEQYF
>TRBJ2-7|TRBV7-2|TRBD2|.
TGTGCCAGTGCGGGCGGGGGGAGCTCCTACGAGCAGTACTTC
CASAGGGSSYEQYF
>TRBJ2-7|TRBV28|.|.
TGTGCCAGCAGGGGAGGGACAGGCTTTGGCTACGAGCAGTACTTC
CASRGGTGFGYEQYF